This T cell receptor (beta chain) stems from a study of T cells in Graves' hyperthyroidism and ophthalmopathy. This clonotype has a handful of counts. Germline CDR1 and CDR2: MDHEN and SYDVKM. This CDR3 has 17 amino acids. Losses at the gene ends were 5 bases for V and 5 bases for J; bases not matched to a gene: 13. Authors of the study amplified TCR beta CDR3 regions from RNA transcripts. First-round RT-PCR with HTBI primers amplified the TCR CDR3 region. TCRdb re-called the multiplex PCR reads with MiXCR, one entry per CDR3 protein. The table has roughly 640,000 distinct CDR3 sequences, approximately 15% seen once.

The sample was blood. This clonotype originated in a woman aged 40 to 50 with Graves' ophthalmopathy. V usage is TRBV28 and J usage is TRBJ2-7, with TRBD2 matching 12 bases. CDR3 sequence: CASSPGLAGPPGHEQYF. CDR3 DNA sequence: TGTGCCAGCAGTCCAGGACTAGCGGGACCGCCGGGCCACGAGCAGTACTTC. Combining the CDR3 with reference TRBV28 and TRBJ2-7 gives the whole variable domain DVKVTQSSRYLVKRTGEKVFLECVQDMDHENMFWYRQDPGLGLRLIYFSYDVKMKEKGDIPEGYSVSREKKERFSLILESASTNQTSMYLCASSPGLAGPPGHEQYFGPGTRLTVT.